The TCR beta chain described here comes from a study of beta chain features in type 1 diabetes. Whole-study context: Healthy donors, compared against patients, showed similar age, gender and cell yields. General study findings and limits: Within each of all four CD4+ subsets, Type 1 diabetes patients had TCRB CDR3s that were moderately but significantly shorter.

CDR1 and CDR2 from the germline V gene are SGHTA and FQGNSA. The length of the CDR3 is 13 residues. J lost 5 bases, V lost 5 bases, and 5 bases had no gene match. About this clone: The antigen remains unidentified.

cDNA synthesis used the whole RNA isolate, giving expressed TCRB sequences. Generated by immunoSEQ multiplex PCR, the TCRdb table keeps only in-frame clones and is missing some. The sample holds about 160,000 clones, roughly 60% seen once. The chain recombines TRBV7-2 with TRBJ2-7; the match to TRBD1 covers 8 bases. Sequences were obtained from naive CD4+ T cells from blood. The TCR was taken from a man aged 25-40 years with type 1 diabetes. In nucleotides, the CDR3 is TGTGCCAGCAGCCTGCTGGACAGGGACGAGCAGTACTTC. Protein sequence: CASSLLDRDEQYF. Based on the CDR3 plus reference TRBV7-2 and TRBJ2-7, the full variable domain is GAGVSQSPSNKVTEKGKDVELRCDPISGHTALYWYRQSLGQGLEFLIYFQGNSAPDKSGLPSDRFSAERTGGSVSTLTIQRTQQEDSAVYLCASSLLDRDEQYFGPGTRLTVT.